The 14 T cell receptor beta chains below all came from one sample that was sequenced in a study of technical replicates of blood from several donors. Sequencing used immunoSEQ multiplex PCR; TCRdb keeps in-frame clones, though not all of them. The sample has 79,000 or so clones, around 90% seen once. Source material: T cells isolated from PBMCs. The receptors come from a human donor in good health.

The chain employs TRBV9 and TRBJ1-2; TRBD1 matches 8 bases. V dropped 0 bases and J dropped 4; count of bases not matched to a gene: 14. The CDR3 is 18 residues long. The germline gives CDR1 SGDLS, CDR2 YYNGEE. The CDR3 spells CASSVGSSGQGPGYGYTF. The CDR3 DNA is TGTGCCAGCAGCGTAGGGAGCTCTGGACAGGGACCGGGCTATGGCTACACCTTC.

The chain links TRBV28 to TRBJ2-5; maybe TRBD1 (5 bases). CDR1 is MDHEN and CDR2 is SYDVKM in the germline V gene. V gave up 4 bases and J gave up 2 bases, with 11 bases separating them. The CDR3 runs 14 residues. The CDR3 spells CASSYTGHQETQYF. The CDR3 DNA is TGTGCCAGCAGTTATACAGGACATCAAGAGACCCAGTACTTC.

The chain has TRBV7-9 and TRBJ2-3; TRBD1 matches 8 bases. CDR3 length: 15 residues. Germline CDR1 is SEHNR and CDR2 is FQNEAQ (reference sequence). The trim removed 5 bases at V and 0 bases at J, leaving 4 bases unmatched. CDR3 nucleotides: TGTGCCAGCAGCGACAGGGGAGAGAGCACAGATACGCAGTATTTT. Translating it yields CASSDRGESTDTQYF. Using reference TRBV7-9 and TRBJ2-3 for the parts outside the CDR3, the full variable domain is DTGVSQNPRHKITKRGQNVTFRCDPISEHNRLYWYRQTLGQGPEFLTYFQNEAQLEKSRLLSDRFSAERPKGSFSTLEIQRTEQGDSAMYLCASSDRGESTDTQYFGPGTRLTVL.

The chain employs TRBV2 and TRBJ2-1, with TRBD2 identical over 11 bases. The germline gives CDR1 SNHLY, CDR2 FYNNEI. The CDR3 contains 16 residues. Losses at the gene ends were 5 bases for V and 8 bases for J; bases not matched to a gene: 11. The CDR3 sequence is CASSSELAGVTDEQFF. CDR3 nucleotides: TGTGCCAGCAGTTCCGAACTAGCGGGAGTTACCGATGAGCAGTTCTTC.

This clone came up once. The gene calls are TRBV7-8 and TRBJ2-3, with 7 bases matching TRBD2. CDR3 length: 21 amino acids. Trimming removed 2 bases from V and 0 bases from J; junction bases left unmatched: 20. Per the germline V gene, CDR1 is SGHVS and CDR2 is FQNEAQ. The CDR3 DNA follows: TGTGCCAGCAGCTTACTATCTATTAGTCTAGCAAGCGGGGAGAGCACAGATACGCAGTATTTT. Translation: CASSLLSISLASGESTDTQYF.

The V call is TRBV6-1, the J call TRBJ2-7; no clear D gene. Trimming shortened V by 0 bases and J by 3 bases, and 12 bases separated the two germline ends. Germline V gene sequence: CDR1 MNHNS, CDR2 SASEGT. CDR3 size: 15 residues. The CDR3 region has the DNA TGTGCCAGCAGTGAAGCGCGCTACTCCCTCTACGAGCAGTACTTC. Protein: CASSEARYSLYEQYF.

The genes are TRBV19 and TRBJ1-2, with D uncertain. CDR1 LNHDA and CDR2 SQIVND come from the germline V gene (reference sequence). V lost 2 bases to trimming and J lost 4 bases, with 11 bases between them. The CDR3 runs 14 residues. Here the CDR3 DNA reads TGTGCCAGTAGTATAAGCCGGACTTCCTATGGCTACACCTTC. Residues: CASSISRTSYGYTF.

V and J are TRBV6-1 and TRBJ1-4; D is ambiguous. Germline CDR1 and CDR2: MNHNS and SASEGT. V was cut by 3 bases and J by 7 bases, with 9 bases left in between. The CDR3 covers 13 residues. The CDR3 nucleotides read TGTGCCAGCAGTGACACTAACGTTGAAAAACTGTTTTTT. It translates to CASSDTNVEKLFF.

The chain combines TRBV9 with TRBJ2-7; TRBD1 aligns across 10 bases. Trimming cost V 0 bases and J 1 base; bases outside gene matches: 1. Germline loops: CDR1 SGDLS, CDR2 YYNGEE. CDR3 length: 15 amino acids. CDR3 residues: CASSVEGQGSYEQYF. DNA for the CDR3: TGTGCCAGCAGCGTAGAGGGACAGGGGTCCTACGAGCAGTACTTC.

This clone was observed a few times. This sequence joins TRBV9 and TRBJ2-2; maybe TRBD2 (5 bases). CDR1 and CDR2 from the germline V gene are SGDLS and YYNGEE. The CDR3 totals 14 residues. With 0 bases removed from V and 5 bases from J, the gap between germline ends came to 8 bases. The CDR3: CASSVVGVTGELFF. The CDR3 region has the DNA TGTGCCAGCAGCGTAGTCGGGGTAACCGGGGAGCTGTTTTTT.

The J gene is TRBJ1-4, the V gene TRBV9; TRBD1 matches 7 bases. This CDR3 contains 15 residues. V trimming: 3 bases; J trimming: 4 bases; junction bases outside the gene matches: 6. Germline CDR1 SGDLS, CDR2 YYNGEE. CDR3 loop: CASSAQTGSNEKLFF. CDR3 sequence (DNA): TGTGCCAGCAGCGCCCAGACAGGGAGTAATGAAAAACTGTTTTTT.

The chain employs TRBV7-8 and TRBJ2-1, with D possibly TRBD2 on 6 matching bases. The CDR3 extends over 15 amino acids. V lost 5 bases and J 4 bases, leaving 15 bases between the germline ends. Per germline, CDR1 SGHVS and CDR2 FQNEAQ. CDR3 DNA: TGTGCCAGCAGCCAGGCCGGGACTGGTTACAATGAGCAGTTCTTC. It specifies CASSQAGTGYNEQFF.

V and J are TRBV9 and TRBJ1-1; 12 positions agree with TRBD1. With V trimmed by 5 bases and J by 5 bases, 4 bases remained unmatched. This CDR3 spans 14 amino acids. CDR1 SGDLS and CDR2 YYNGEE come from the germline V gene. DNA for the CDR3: TGTGCCAGCAGTGGGACAGGGGGCCCGACTGAAGCTTTCTTT. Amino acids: CASSGTGGPTEAFF. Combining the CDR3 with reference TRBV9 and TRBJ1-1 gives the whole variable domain DSGVTQTPKHLITATGQRVTLRCSPRSGDLSVYWYQQSLDQGLQFLIQYYNGEERAKGNILERFSAQQFPDLHSELNLSSLELGDSALYFCASSGTGGPTEAFFGQGTRLTVV.

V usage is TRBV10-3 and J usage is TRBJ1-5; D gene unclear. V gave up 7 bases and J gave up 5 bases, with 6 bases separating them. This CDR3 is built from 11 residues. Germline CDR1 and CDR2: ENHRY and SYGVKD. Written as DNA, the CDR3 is TGTGCCATCACCGGGTATCAGCCCCAGCATTTT. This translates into CAITGYQPQHF.